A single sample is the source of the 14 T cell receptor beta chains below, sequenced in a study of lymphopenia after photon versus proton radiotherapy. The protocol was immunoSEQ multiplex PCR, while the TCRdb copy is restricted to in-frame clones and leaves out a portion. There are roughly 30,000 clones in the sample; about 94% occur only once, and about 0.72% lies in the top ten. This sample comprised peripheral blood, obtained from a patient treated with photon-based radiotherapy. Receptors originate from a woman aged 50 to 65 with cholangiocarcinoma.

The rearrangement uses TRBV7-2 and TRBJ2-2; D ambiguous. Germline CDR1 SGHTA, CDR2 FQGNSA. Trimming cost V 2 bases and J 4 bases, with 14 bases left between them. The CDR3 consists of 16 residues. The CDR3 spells CASSLPLMIPTGELFF. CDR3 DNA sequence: TGTGCCAGCAGCTTACCATTGATGATTCCCACCGGGGAGCTGTTTTTT.

In DNA form, the CDR3 reads TGTGCCAGCAGTTACTCAGATACGCAGTATTTT. This codes for CASSYSDTQYF. The genes are TRBV6-6 and TRBJ2-3; D uncertain. The CDR3 has 11 amino acids. In germline, CDR1 is MNHNY, CDR2 SVGAGI (reference sequence). With 0 bases removed from V and 5 bases from J, the gap between germline ends came to 0 bases.

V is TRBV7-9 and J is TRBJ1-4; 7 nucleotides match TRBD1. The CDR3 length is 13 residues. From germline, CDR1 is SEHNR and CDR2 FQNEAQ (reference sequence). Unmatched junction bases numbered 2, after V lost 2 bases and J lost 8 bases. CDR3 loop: CASSLRQGEKLFF. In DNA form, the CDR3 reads TGTGCCAGCAGCTTACGACAGGGAGAAAAACTGTTTTTT. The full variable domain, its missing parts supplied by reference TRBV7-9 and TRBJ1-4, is DTGVSQNPRHKITKRGQNVTFRCDPISEHNRLYWYRQTLGQGPEFLTYFQNEAQLEKSRLLSDRFSAERPKGSFSTLEIQRTEQGDSAMYLCASSLRQGEKLFFGSGTQLSVL.

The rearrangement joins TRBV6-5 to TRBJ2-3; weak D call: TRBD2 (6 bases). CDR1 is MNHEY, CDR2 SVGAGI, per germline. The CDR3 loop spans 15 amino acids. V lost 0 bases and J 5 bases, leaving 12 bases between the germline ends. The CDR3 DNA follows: TGTGCCAGCAGTTACTCCCCTTTCGGGGGAGATACGCAGTATTTT. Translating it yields CASSYSPFGGDTQYF.

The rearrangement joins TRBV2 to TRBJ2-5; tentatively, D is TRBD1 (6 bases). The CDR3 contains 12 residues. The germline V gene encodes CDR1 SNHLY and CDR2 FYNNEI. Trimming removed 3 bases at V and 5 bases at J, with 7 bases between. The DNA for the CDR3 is TGTGCCAGCAGTGACACAGGGGAGACCCAGTACTTC. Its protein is CASSDTGETQYF. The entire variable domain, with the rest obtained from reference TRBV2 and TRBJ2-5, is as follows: EPEVTQTPSHQVTQMGQEVILRCVPISNHLYFYWYRQILGQKVEFLVSFYNNEISEKSEIFDDQFSVERPDGSNFTLKIRSTKLEDSAMYFCASSDTGETQYFGPGTRLLVL.

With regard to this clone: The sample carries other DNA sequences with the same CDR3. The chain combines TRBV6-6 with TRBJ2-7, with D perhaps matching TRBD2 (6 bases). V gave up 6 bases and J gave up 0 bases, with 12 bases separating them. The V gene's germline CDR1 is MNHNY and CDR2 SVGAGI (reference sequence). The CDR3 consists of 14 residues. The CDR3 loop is CASRWDGSSYEQYF. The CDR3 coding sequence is TGTGCCAGCAGGTGGGACGGGAGCTCCTACGAGCAGTACTTC.

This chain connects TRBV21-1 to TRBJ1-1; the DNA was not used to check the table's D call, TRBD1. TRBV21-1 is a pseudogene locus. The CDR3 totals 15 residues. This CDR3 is CASSKSLGDRSEAFF. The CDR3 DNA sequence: TGTGCCAGCAGCAAATCCCTCGGCGACAGGTCTGAAGCTTTCTTT.

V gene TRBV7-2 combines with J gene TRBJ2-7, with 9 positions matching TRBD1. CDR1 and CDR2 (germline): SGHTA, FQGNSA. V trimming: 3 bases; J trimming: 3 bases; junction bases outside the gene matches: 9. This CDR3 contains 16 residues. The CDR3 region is CASSFSGQGVGYEQYF. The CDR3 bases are TGTGCCAGCAGCTTCTCGGGACAGGGAGTGGGCTACGAGCAGTACTTC.

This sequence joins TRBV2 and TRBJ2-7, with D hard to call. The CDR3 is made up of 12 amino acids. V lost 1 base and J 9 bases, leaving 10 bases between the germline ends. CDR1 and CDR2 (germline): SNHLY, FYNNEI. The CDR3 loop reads CASSEGVGRQYF. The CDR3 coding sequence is TGTGCCAGCAGTGAAGGGGTTGGAAGGCAGTACTTC.

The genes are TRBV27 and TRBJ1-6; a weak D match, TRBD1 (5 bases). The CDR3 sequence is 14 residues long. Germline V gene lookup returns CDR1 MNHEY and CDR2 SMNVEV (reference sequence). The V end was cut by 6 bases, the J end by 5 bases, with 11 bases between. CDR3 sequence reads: CASRGDSNNSPLHF. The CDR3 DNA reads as TGTGCCAGCAGGGGAGACAGTAATAATTCACCCCTCCACTTT.

DNA for the CDR3: TGTGCCAGCACTTTGGGGTACCTCGACAGACAAACCGGGGAGCTGTTTTTT. It specifies CASTLGYLDRQTGELFF. The chain links TRBV2 to TRBJ2-2, with D perhaps matching TRBD1 (5 bases). Germline V lookup: CDR1 SNHLY, CDR2 FYNNEI. This CDR3 has 17 residues. V gave up 7 bases and J gave up 5 bases, with 23 bases separating them. Together with reference TRBV2 and TRBJ2-2, the CDR3 gives the full variable domain: EPEVTQTPSHQVTQMGQEVILRCVPISNHLYFYWYRQILGQKVEFLVSFYNNEISEKSEIFDDQFSVERPDGSNFTLKIRSTKLEDSAMYFCASTLGYLDRQTGELFFGEGSRLTVL.

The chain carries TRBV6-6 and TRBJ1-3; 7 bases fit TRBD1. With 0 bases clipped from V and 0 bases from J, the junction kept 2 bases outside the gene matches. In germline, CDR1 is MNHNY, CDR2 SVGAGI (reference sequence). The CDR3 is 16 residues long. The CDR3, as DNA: TGTGCCAGCAGTTACTCGGACAGGAACTCTGGAAACACCATATATTTT. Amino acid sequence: CASSYSDRNSGNTIYF.

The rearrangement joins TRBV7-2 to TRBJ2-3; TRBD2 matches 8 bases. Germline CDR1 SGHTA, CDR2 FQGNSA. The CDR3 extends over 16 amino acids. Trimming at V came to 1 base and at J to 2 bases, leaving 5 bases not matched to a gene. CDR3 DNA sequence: TGTGCCAGCAGCTTAGGCCCGGGGGGGATCACAGATACGCAGTATTTT. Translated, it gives CASSLGPGGITDTQYF.

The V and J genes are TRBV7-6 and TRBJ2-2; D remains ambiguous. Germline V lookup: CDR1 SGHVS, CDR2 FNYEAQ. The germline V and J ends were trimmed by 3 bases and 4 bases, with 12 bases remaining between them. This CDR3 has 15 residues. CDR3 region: CASSFSGFVTGELFF. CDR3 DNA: TGTGCCAGCAGCTTTTCCGGGTTCGTCACCGGGGAGCTGTTTTTT. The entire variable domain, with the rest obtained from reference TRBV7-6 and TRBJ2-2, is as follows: GAGVSQSPRYKVTKRGQDVALRCDPISGHVSLYWYRQALGQGPEFLTYFNYEAQQDKSGLPNDRFSAERPEGSISTLTIQRTEQRDSAMYRCASSFSGFVTGELFFGEGSRLTVL.